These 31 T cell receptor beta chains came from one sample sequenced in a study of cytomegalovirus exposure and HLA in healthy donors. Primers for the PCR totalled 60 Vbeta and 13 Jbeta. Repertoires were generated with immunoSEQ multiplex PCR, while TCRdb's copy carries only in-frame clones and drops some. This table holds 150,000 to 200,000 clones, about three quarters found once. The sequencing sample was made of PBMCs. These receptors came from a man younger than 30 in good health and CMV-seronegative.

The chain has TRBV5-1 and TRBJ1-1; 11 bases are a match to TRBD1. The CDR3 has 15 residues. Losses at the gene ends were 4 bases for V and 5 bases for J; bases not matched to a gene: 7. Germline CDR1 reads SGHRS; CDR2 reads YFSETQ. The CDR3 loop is CASSLQDRGRTEAFF. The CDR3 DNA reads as TGCGCCAGCAGCCTCCAGGACAGGGGGCGAACTGAAGCTTTCTTT. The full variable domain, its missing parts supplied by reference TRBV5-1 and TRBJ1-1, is KAGVTQTPRYLIKTRGQQVTLSCSPISGHRSVSWYQQTPGQGLQFLFEYFSETQRNKGNFPGRFSGRQFSNSRSEMNVSTLELGDSALYLCASSLQDRGRTEAFFGQGTRLTVV.

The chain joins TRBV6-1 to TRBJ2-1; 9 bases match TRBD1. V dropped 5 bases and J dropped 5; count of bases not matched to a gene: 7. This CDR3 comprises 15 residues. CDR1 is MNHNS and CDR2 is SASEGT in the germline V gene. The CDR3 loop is CASSFTGQGNNEQFF. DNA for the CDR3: TGTGCCAGCAGTTTTACGGGACAGGGCAACAATGAGCAGTTCTTC.

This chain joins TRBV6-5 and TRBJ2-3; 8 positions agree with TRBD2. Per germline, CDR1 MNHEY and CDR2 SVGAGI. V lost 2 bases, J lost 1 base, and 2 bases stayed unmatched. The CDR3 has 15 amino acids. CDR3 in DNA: TGTGCCAGCAGTTACCCCGGGGGGGGCACAGATACGCAGTATTTT. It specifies CASSYPGGGTDTQYF.

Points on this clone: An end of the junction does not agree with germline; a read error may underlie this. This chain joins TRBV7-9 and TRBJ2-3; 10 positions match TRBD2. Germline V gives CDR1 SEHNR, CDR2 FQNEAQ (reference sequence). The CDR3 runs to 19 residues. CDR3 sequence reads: CSSRPSSGRARQVTDTQYF. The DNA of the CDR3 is TGTTCCAGCAGACCCTCCAGCGGGAGGGCCCGTCAAGTCACAGATACGCAGTATTTT.

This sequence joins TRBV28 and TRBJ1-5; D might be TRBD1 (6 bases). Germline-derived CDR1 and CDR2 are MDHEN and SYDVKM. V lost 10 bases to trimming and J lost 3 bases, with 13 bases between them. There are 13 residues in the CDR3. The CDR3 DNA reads TGTGCCACCGAGGGGGAAGCCAATCAGCCCCAGCATTTT. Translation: CATEGEANQPQHF.

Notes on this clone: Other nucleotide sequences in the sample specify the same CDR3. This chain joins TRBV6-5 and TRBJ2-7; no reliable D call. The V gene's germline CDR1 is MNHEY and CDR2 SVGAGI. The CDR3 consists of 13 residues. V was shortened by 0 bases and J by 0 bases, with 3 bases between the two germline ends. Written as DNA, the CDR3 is TGTGCCAGCAGTTACTCCAGCTCCTACGAGCAGTACTTC. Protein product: CASSYSSSYEQYF.

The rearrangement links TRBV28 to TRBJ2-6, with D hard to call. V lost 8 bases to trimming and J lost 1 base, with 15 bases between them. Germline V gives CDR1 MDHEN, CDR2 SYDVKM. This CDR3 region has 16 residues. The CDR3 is CASRESGPSGANVLTF. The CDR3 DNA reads TGTGCCAGCCGCGAGTCCGGTCCATCTGGGGCCAACGTCCTGACTTTC. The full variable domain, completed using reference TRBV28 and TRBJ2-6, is DVKVTQSSRYLVKRTGEKVFLECVQDMDHENMFWYRQDPGLGLRLIYFSYDVKMKEKGDIPEGYSVSREKKERFSLILESASTNQTSMYLCASRESGPSGANVLTFGAGSRLTVL.

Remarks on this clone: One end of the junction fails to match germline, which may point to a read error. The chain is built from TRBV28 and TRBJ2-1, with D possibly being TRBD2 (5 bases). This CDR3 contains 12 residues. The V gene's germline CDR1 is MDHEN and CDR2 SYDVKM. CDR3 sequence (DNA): TGTGCCAGCAGTTTCGGGAACAATGGGCAGTTCTTC. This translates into CASSFGNNGQFF.

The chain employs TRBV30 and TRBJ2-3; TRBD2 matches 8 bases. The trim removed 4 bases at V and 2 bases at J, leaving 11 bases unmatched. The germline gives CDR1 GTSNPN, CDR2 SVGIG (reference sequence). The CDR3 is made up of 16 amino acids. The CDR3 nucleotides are TGTGCCTGGATGAACCCACTAGCGGAATTCACAGATACGCAGTATTTT. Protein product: CAWMNPLAEFTDTQYF.

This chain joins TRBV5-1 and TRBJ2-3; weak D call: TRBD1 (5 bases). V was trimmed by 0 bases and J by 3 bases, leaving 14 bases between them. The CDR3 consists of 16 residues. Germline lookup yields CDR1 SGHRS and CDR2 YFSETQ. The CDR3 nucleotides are TGCGCCAGCAGCTTGGGGGCAGGGTTGGAAACAGATACGCAGTATTTT. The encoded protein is CASSLGAGLETDTQYF.

This chain's CDR3 is CASSRQPTTSGRPDTQYF. CDR3 sequence (DNA): TGCGCCAGCAGCCGACAACCAACTACTAGCGGGAGACCAGATACGCAGTATTTT. This chain joins TRBV5-1 and TRBJ2-3; TRBD2 aligns across 11 bases. V lost 4 bases to trimming and J lost 4 bases; unmatched junction nucleotides: 14. Germline-derived CDR1 and CDR2 are SGHRS and YFSETQ. CDR3 size: 18 residues.

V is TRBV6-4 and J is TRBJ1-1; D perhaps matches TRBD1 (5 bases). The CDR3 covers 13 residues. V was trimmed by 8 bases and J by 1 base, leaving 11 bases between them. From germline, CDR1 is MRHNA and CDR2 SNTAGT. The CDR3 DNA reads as TGTGCCAGCTCTAACAGGCCGAACACTGAAGCTTTCTTT. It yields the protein CASSNRPNTEAFF.

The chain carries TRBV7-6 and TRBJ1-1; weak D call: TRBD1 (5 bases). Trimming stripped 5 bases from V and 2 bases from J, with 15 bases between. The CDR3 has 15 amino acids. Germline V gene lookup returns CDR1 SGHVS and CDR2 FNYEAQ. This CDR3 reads CASSPDQGYNTEAFF. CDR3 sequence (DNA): TGTGCCAGCAGCCCGGATCAGGGTTACAACACTGAAGCTTTCTTT.

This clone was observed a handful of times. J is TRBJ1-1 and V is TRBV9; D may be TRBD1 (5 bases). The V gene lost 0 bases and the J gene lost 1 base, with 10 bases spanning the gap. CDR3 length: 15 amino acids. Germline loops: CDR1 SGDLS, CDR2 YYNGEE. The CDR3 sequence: CASSVAPQGNTEAFF. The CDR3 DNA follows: TGTGCCAGCAGCGTAGCCCCCCAGGGGAACACTGAAGCTTTCTTT.

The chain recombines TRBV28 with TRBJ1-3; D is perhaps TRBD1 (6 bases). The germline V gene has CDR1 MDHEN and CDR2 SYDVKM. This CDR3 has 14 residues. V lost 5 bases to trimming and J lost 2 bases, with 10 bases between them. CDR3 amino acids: CASSPTGPGNTIYF. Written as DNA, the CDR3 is TGTGCCAGCAGTCCCACAGGGCCTGGAAACACCATATATTTT.

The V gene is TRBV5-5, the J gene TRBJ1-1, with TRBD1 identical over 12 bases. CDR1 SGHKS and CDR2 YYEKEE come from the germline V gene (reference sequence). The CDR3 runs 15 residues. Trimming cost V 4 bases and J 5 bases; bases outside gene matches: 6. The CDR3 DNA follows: TGTGCCAGCAGCGGGACAGGGGGCGCGGGGACTGAAGCTTTCTTT. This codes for CASSGTGGAGTEAFF. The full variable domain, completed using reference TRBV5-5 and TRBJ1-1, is DAGVTQSPTHLIKTRGQQVTLRCSPISGHKSVSWYQQVLGQGPQFIFQYYEKEERGRGNFPDRFSARQFPNYSSELNVNALLLGDSALYLCASSGTGGAGTEAFFGQGTRLTVV.

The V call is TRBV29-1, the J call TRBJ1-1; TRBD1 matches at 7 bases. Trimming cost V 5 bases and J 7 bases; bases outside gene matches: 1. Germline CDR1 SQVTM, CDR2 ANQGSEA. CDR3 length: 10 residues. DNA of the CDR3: TGCAGCGTTAGGGACAGTGAAGCTTTCTTT. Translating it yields CSVRDSEAFF.

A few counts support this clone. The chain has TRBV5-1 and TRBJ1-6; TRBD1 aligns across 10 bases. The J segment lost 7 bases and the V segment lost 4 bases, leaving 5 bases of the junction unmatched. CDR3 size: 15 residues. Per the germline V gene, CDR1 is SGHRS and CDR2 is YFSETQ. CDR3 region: CASSMDRGKNSPLHF. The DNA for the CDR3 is TGCGCCAGCAGCATGGACAGGGGGAAAAATTCACCCCTCCACTTT.

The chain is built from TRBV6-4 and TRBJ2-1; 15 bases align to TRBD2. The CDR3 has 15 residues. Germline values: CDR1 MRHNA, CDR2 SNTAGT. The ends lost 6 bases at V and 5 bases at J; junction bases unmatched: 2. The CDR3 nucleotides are TGTGCCAGCAGCGGACTAGCGGGGGGGAACAATGAGCAGTTCTTC. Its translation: CASSGLAGGNNEQFF.

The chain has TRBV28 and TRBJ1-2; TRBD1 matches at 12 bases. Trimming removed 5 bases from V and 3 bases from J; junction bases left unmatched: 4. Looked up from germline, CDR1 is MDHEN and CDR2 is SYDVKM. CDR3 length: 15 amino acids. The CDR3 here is CASSGGTGGYYGYTF. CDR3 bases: TGTGCCAGCAGTGGGGGGACAGGGGGCTACTATGGCTACACCTTC.

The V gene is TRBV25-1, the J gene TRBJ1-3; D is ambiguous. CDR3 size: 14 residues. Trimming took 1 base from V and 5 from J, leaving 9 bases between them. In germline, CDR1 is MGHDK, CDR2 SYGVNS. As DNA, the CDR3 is TGTGCCAGCAGTGAATCCGGGAGGCGAAACACCATATATTTT. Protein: CASSESGRRNTIYF.

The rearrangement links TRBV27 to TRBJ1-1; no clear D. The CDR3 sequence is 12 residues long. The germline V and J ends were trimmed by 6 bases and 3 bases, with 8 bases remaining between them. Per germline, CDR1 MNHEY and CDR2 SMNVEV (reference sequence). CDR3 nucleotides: TGTGCCAGCAGCCGGAGGGACACTGAAGCTTTCTTT. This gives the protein CASSRRDTEAFF.

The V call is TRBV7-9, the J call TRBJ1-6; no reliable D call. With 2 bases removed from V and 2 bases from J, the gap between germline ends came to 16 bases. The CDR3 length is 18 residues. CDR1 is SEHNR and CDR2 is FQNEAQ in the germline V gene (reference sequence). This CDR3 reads CASSLIGGISAYNSPLHF. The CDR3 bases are TGTGCCAGCAGCTTAATAGGCGGCATCTCAGCCTATAATTCACCCCTCCACTTT.

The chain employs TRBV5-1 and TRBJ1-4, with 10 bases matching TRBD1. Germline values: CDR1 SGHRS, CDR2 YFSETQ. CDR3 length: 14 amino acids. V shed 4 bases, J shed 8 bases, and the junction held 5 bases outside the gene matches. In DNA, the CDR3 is TGCGCCAGCAGCCCCGGACAGGGGGGAGAAAAACTGTTTTTT. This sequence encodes CASSPGQGGEKLFF.

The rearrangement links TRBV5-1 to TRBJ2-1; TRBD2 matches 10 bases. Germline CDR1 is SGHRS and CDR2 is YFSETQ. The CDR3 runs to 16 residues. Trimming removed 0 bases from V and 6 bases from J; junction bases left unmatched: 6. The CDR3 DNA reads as TGCGCCAGCAGCTTGGAGCCAGCGGGAGGGGCCAATGAGCAGTTCTTC. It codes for CASSLEPAGGANEQFF. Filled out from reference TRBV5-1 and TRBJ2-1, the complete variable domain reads KAGVTQTPRYLIKTRGQQVTLSCSPISGHRSVSWYQQTPGQGLQFLFEYFSETQRNKGNFPGRFSGRQFSNSRSEMNVSTLELGDSALYLCASSLEPAGGANEQFFGPGTRLTVL.

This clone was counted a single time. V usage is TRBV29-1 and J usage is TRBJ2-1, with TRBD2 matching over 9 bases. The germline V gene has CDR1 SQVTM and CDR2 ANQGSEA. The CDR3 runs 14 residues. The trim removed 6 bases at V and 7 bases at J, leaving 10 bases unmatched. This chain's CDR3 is CSVVFLAGINEQFF. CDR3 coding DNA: TGCAGCGTCGTGTTTCTAGCGGGGATTAATGAGCAGTTCTTC.

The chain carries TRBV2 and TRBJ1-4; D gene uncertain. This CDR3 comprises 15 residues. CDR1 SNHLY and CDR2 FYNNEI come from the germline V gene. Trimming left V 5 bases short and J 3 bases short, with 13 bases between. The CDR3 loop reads CASSIEAASNEKLFF. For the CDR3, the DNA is TGTGCCAGCAGTATCGAGGCAGCTTCTAATGAAAAACTGTTTTTT. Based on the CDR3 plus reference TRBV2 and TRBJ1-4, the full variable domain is EPEVTQTPSHQVTQMGQEVILRCVPISNHLYFYWYRQILGQKVEFLVSFYNNEISEKSEIFDDQFSVERPDGSNFTLKIRSTKLEDSAMYFCASSIEAASNEKLFFGSGTQLSVL.

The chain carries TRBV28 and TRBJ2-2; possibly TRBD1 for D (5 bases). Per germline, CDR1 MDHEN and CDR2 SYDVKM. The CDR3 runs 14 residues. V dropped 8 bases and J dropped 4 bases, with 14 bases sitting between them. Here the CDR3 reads CASDAQGGTGELFF. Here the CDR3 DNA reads TGTGCCAGCGACGCCCAGGGCGGCACCGGGGAGCTGTTTTTT.

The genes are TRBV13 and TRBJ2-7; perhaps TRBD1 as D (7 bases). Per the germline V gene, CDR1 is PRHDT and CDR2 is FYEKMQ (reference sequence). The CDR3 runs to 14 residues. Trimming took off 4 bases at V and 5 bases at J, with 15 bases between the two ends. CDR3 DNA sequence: TGTGCCAGCAGCTCCACGGACAGGAGGGACGAGCAGTACTTC. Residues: CASSSTDRRDEQYF.

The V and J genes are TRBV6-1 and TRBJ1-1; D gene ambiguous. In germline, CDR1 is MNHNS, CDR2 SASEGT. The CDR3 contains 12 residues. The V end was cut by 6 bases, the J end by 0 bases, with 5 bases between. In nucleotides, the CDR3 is TGTGCCAGCAGGTCTATGAACACTGAAGCTTTCTTT. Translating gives CASRSMNTEAFF.

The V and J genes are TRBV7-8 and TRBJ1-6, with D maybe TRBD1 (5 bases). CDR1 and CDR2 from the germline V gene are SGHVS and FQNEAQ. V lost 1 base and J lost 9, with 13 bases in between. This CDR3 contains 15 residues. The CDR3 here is CASSLGAGSGSPLHF. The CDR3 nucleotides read TGTGCCAGCAGCTTAGGGGCAGGGTCGGGTTCACCCCTCCACTTT. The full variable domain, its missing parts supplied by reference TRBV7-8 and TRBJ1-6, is GAGVSQSPRYKVAKRGQDVALRCDPISGHVSLFWYQQALGQGPEFLTYFQNEAQLDKSGLPSDRFFAERPEGSVSTLKIQRTQQEDSAVYLCASSLGAGSGSPLHFGNGTRLTVT.